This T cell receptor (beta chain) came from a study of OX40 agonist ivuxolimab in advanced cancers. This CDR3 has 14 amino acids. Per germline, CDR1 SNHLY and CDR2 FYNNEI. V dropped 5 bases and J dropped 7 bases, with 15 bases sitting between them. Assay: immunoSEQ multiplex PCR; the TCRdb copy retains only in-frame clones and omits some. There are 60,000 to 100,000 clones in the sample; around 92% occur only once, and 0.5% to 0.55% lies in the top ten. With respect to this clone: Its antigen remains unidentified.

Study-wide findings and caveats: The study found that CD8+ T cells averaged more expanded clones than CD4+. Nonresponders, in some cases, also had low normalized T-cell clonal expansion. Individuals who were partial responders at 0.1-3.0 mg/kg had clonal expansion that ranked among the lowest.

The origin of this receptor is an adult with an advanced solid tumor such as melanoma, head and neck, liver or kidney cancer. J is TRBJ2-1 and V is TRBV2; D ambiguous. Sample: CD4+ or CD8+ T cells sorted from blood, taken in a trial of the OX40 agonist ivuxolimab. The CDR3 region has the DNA TGTGCCAGCAGTCGGGCGCTTATAGGAAATGAGCAGTTCTTC. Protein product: CASSRALIGNEQFF.